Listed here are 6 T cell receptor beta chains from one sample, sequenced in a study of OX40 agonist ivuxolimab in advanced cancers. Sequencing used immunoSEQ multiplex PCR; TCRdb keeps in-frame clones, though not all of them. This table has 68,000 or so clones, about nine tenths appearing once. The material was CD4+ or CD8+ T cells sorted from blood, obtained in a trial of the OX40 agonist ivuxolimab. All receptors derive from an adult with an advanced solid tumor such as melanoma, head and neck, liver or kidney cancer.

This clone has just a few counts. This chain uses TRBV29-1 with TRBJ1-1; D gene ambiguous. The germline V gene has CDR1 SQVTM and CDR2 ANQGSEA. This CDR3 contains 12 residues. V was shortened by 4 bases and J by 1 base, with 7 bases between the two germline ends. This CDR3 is CSVASGNTEAFF. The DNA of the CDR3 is TGCAGCGTTGCCTCTGGGAACACTGAAGCTTTCTTT.

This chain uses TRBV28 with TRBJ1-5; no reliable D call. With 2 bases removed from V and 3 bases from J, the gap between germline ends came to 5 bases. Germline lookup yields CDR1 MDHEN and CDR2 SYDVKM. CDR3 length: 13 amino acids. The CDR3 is CASSLQNNQPQHF. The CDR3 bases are TGTGCCAGCAGTTTACAGAACAATCAGCCCCAGCATTTT.

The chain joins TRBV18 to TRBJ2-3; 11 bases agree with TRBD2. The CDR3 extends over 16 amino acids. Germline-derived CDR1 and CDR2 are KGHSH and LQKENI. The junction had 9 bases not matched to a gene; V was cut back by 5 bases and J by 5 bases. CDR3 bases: TGTGCCAGCTCAACCACTAGCGGGGGCTTCGGAGATACGCAGTATTTT. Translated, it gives CASSTTSGGFGDTQYF.

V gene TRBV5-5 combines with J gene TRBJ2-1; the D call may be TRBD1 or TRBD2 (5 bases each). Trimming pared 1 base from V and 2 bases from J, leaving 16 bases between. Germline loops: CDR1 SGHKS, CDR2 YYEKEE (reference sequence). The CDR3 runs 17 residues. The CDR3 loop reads CASSLISGTPTYNEQFF. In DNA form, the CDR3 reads TGTGCCAGCAGCTTGATATCCGGGACCCCTACCTACAATGAGCAGTTCTTC.

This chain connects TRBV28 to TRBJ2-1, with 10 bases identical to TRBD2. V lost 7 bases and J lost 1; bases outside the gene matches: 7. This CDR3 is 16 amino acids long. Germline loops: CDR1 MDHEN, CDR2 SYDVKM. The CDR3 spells CASINHSGRSYNEQFF. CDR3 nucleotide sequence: TGTGCCAGCATCAACCATAGCGGGAGGTCCTACAATGAGCAGTTCTTC.

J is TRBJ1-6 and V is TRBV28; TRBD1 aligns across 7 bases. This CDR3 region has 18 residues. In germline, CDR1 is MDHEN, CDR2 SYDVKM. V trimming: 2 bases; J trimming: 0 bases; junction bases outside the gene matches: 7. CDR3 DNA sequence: TGTGCCAGCAGTTTAGACCGACAGGGAAGCTCCTATAATTCACCCCTCCACTTT. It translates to CASSLDRQGSSYNSPLHF. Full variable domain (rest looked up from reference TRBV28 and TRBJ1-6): DVKVTQSSRYLVKRTGEKVFLECVQDMDHENMFWYRQDPGLGLRLIYFSYDVKMKEKGDIPEGYSVSREKKERFSLILESASTNQTSMYLCASSLDRQGSSYNSPLHFGNGTRLTVT.